The 26 T cell receptor beta chains below were found in one sample sequenced in a study of tumor and adjacent non-tumor tissue in lung cancer. A modified ARM-PCR protocol with three rounds of nested PCR amplified TCRbeta. TCRdb processed the multiplex PCR reads anew with MiXCR; each CDR3 protein has one entry. The table shows about 93,000 distinct CDR3 sequences, with less than 75% occurring only once. RNA was extracted from bulk tissue without any cell sorting. Sequences were obtained from lung tumor tissue. The receptors stem from a man aged 55-75 years with non-small cell lung cancer.

This clonotype was seen a single time. Since a much larger clone is just one base distant, this may be a read error. The V call is TRBV28, the J call TRBJ2-7, with TRBD2 matching 7 bases. This CDR3 has 17 residues. Germline assignment: CDR1 MDHEN and CDR2 SYDVKM. The V gene end was trimmed by 5 bases and the J gene end by 6 bases; junction bases not matched to a gene: 19. For the CDR3, the DNA is TGTGCCAGCAGTCCGACCAGCGGACTAACGGGAGGAGGCGAGCAGTACTTC. This codes for CASSPTSGLTGGGEQYF.

Points on this clonotype: A single base separates this from a much larger clone, so it may be a read error. V gene TRBV5-4 combines with J gene TRBJ2-2; perhaps TRBD2 as D (5 bases). CDR3 length equals 16 residues. Germline CDR1 reads SGHNT; CDR2 reads YYREEE (reference sequence). CDR3 DNA: TGTGCCAGCAGCTTCCCGGGATATCTAGACACCAGGGAGCTGTTTTTT. Its protein is CASSFPGYLDTRELFF.

The sample holds many counts of this clonotype. The chain uses TRBV5-6 and TRBJ1-6, with 10 bases lining up with TRBD1. This CDR3 comprises 16 residues. The trim removed 0 bases at V and 7 bases at J, leaving 4 bases unmatched. The germline gives CDR1 SGHDT, CDR2 YYEEEE. The CDR3 loop reads CASSLEGQGRNSPLHF. The CDR3 DNA is TGTGCCAGCAGCTTGGAGGGACAGGGGAGAAATTCACCCCTCCACTTT.

On this clonotype itself: A junction boundary mismatches the germline segment, possibly from a read error. The chain employs TRBV6-5 and TRBJ2-7; no definite D call. This CDR3 spans 14 amino acids. CDR1 MNHEY and CDR2 SVGAGI come from the germline V gene. CDR3 amino acids: CASKATWTAYEQYF. The CDR3 DNA is TGTGCCAGCAAGGCGACATGGACGGCCTACGAGCAGTATTTC.

The chain couples TRBV24-1 to TRBJ2-2; unclear D gene. Between the trimmed V and J ends, which lost 9 bases and 3 bases, there was a span of 13 bases. The CDR3 runs to 14 residues. Germline CDR1 KGHDR, CDR2 SFDVKD. The CDR3 DNA is TGTGCCACCGGTGTCAGCGCGGACACCGGGGAGCTGTTTTTT. Translation gives CATGVSADTGELFF.

This clonotype was detected ten times or more. J is TRBJ1-2 and V is TRBV12-3 or TRBV12-4; a weak D match, TRBD1 (5 bases). Deletions cut 5 bases from V and 8 bases from J, with 12 bases between. The length of the CDR3 is 12 residues. CDR3 residues: CASSQDSQGYTF. The CDR3 DNA reads as TGTGCCAGCAGTCAAGACAGTCAGGGCTACACCTTC.

A note on this clonotype: Given a much more abundant clone one base away, this may be a read error. V is TRBV6-1 and J is TRBJ2-1; 9 nucleotides align to TRBD2. Trimming at V came to 0 bases and at J to 7 bases, leaving 4 bases not matched to a gene. This CDR3 contains 15 residues. Germline V lookup: CDR1 MNHNS, CDR2 SASEGT. The CDR3 is CASSEASGRANEQFF. CDR3 nucleotide sequence: TGTGCCAGCAGTGAAGCTAGCGGGAGAGCTAATGAGCAGTTCTTC.

This clonotype was found many times. The gene calls are TRBV6-1 and TRBJ1-5; D may be TRBD1 (5 bases). Per the germline V gene, CDR1 is MNHNS and CDR2 is SASEGT. V gave up 3 bases and J gave up 9 bases, with 18 bases separating them. CDR3 size: 15 residues. The CDR3 loop reads CASSDKLGGERPQHF. The CDR3 DNA is TGTGCCAGCAGTGACAAGCTTGGAGGGGAGCGGCCCCAGCATTTT.

Remarks on this clonotype: One end of the junction fails to match germline, which may point to a read error. The chain links TRBV11-2 to TRBJ2-5; perhaps D is TRBD1 or TRBD2 (5 bases each). In germline, CDR1 is SGHAT, CDR2 FQNNGV. The CDR3 spans 15 residues. CDR3 loop: CASSLDHLRGETRYF. DNA of the CDR3: TGTGCCAGCAGCTTAGATCACCTGAGGGGAGAGACCCGGTACTTC.

In regard to this clonotype: Without the conserved terminal phenylalanine or tryptophan, this CDR3 likely stems from a read error. The rearrangement links TRBV6-5 to TRBJ2-5; TRBD2 aligns across 9 bases. The CDR3 loop spans 16 amino acids. In germline, CDR1 is MNHEY, CDR2 SVGAGI. J gave up 2 bases and V 7 bases, and 11 bases lay outside the gene matches. The CDR3 region has the DNA TGTGCCAGCACCCAGGGGCGGGGGGGTAGGCAAGAGACCCAGTACCTC. Its protein is CASTQGRGGRQETQYL.

Notes on this clonotype: The junction differs from germline at one of its ends, possibly a read error. This sequence joins TRBV4-2 and TRBJ1-1; D not resolved. Germline V gives CDR1 LGHNA, CDR2 YNFKEQ. This CDR3 region has 13 residues. CDR3 sequence reads: CASSREKGGVAFF. The CDR3 DNA sequence: TGTGCTAGCAGCCGAGAAAAGGGAGGCGTAGCTTTCTTT.

J is TRBJ1-5 and V is TRBV19; D call uncertain. Looked up from germline, CDR1 is LNHDA and CDR2 is SQIVND (reference sequence). The CDR3 is 15 residues long. Trimming shortened V by 7 bases and J by 1 base, and 14 bases separated the two germline ends. The CDR3 bases are TGTGCCAGTAATGGAGGTTATGGGAGCAATCAGCCCCAGCATTTT. It translates to CASNGGYGSNQPQHF.

The V gene is TRBV4-1, the J gene TRBJ2-1, with 8 bases identical to TRBD2. V lost 8 bases and J lost 4; bases outside the gene matches: 13. Germline-derived CDR1 and CDR2 are MGHRA and YSYEKL. The CDR3 sequence is 16 residues long. The CDR3 DNA sequence: TGCGCCAGCGGCCTTACTTCGGGACTAGTGTACAATGAGCAGTTCTTC. The encoded protein is CASGLTSGLVYNEQFF.

The J gene is TRBJ2-1, the V gene TRBV6-1; a possible D gene is TRBD2 (6 bases). Germline values: CDR1 MNHNS, CDR2 SASEGT. The CDR3 loop spans 17 amino acids. V was pared by 0 bases and J by 0 bases, with 12 bases between. Written as DNA, the CDR3 is TGTGCCAGCAGTGAAGCGGCTAGCGCTAGCTCCTACAATGAGCAGTTCTTC. Translation: CASSEAASASSYNEQFF.

The chain has TRBV4-1 and TRBJ1-1; 9 bases are a match to TRBD1. CDR3 size: 16 residues. Germline V gene lookup returns CDR1 MGHRA and CDR2 YSYEKL. The V segment lost 8 bases and the J segment 0 bases; nucleotides outside the gene matches: 10. The CDR3 coding sequence is TGCGCCAGCGGCACACCGGGACAGGGCCTGAACACTGAAGCTTTCTTT. Translation gives CASGTPGQGLNTEAFF.

A remark on this clonotype: At one end, the junction sequence differs from germline, possibly due to a read error. This chain uses TRBV11-2 with TRBJ2-2; 12 positions agree with TRBD2. The CDR3 extends over 18 amino acids. Germline V gives CDR1 SGHAT, CDR2 FQNNGV. The CDR3 region has the DNA TGTGCCAGCAGCTCGAGACTAGCGGGAGCGACGAACACCGGGGAGCTATCTTTT. This translates into CASSSRLAGATNTGELSF.

Comment on this clonotype: At one end, the junction sequence differs from germline, possibly due to a read error. The chain joins TRBV6-5 to TRBJ1-1, with a weak D call TRBD1 (6 bases). CDR1 is MNHEY and CDR2 is SVGAGI in the germline V gene. The CDR3 loop spans 16 amino acids. CDR3 DNA sequence: TGTGCCAACAGTTACTCTGGGGGGCGCGGGAACACTGAAGCTTTCTTC. This encodes CANSYSGGRGNTEAFF.

Concerning this clonotype: This may arise from a read error, as a much more abundant clone is one base away. The chain employs TRBV28 and TRBJ2-5, with D perhaps TRBD1 (5 bases). CDR1 is MDHEN and CDR2 is SYDVKM in the germline V gene. CDR3 length equals 15 residues. CDR3 in amino acids: CASTSKVAGLETQHF. In nucleotides, the CDR3 is TGTGCCAGCACCTCCAAGGTGGCAGGGTTAGAGACCCAGCACTTC.

This clonotype appeared a few times. CDR3 DNA: TGTGCCAGTAGTACGAACAGGGGGTGGGAGCAGTTCTTC. This codes for CASSTNRGWEQFF. The chain has TRBV19 and TRBJ2-1; 8 bases fit TRBD1. Germline-derived CDR1 and CDR2 are LNHDA and SQIVND (reference sequence). The CDR3 is made up of 13 amino acids. The trim removed 4 bases at V and 10 bases at J, leaving 6 bases unmatched.

With regard to this clonotype: One end of the junction is discordant with germline, which a read error may explain. The chain carries TRBV29-1 and TRBJ1-2, with TRBD1 as a possible D gene (5 bases). Germline V gives CDR1 SQVTM, CDR2 ANQGSEA. This CDR3 contains 13 residues. Here the CDR3 reads CSVGTGRNCGYTF. CDR3 nucleotides: TGCAGCGTTGGAACAGGCCGAAACTGTGGCTACACCTTC.

This chain links TRBV11-3 with TRBJ1-1; D is undetermined. The V gene lost 6 bases and the J gene lost 4 bases, with 6 bases spanning the gap. The CDR3 contains 11 residues. The germline CDR1 and CDR2 sequences are SGHNT and YENEEA. The CDR3 region has the DNA TGTGCCAGCAGGGGAGGCACTGAAGCTTTCTTT. Amino acids: CASRGGTEAFF.

The V call is TRBV11-2, the J call TRBJ2-7; weak D call: TRBD1 (5 bases). Germline V CDR1 and CDR2: SGHAT, FQNNGV. The CDR3 covers 15 residues. The V end lost 0 bases, the J end lost 3 bases, and 12 bases lay between the germline ends. The CDR3 nucleotides read TGTGCCAGCAGCTTAGAAGCTCAGGGCGTCTACGAGCAGTACTTC. Protein product: CASSLEAQGVYEQYF.

CDR3 residues: CASSMAGRIYEQYF. CDR3 sequence (DNA): TGTGCCAGCAGTATGGCAGGGAGAATCTACGAGCAGTACTTC. The rearrangement uses TRBV12-3 or TRBV12-4 and TRBJ2-7, with D perhaps matching TRBD1 or TRBD2 (5 bases each). V was trimmed by 5 bases and J by 3 bases, leaving 14 bases between them. This CDR3 has 14 residues.

This clonotype was observed many times. The rearrangement uses TRBV6-5 and TRBJ1-5; perhaps TRBD1 as D (5 bases). V was trimmed by 2 bases and J by 2 bases, leaving 7 bases between them. The CDR3 contains 14 residues. Looked up from germline, CDR1 is MNHEY and CDR2 is SVGAGI. The CDR3, as DNA: TGTGCCAGCAGTTACAGGGGTGGCAATCAGCCCCAGCATTTT. It encodes CASSYRGGNQPQHF.

As to this clonotype: The junction does not match germline at one end; this may be a read error. The CDR3 DNA follows: TGCGCCAGCACCCAAGGGACAGGTTTCCCCTACGAGCAGTACTTC. Translating gives CASTQGTGFPYEQYF. The rearrangement uses TRBV4-1 and TRBJ2-7; 8 bases are shared with TRBD1. The CDR3 totals 15 residues. Germline V gives CDR1 MGHRA, CDR2 YSYEKL.

On this clonotype itself: At one boundary the junction diverges from the germline segment, which might be a read error. This chain connects TRBV6-1 to TRBJ1-5; 11 bases agree with TRBD1. From germline, CDR1 is MNHNS and CDR2 SASEGT. The CDR3 loop spans 18 amino acids. The CDR3 bases are TGTGCCAGCAGCATGGACAGGGGGCTATTAATGAGCAATCAGCCCCAGCACTTT. Encoded protein: CASSMDRGLLMSNQPQHF.